The source of this T cell receptor beta chain is a study of CD8 T cells in ankylosing spondylitis. Whole-study results and caveats: Some of these motif variants have turned up before, in reports on reactive arthritis synovial fluid and blood.

The CDR3 is 12 amino acids. CDR1 and CDR2 (germline): SQVTM, ANQGSEA. V lost 5 bases, J lost 8 bases, and 15 bases lay in between. TCRdb used MiXCR to reprocess the 5' RACE reads, holding one entry per CDR3 protein. The sample includes approximately 180,000 distinct CDR3 sequences, 15% to 20% of them seen just once. With regard to this clonotype: No antigen is known for it.

The chain joins TRBV29-1 to TRBJ1-2; the D is unclear. Sequencing used blood, either unsorted or a sorted T cell fraction (not recorded which). This receptor was obtained from a male donor aged 5-29 years with ankylosing spondylitis or in good health (not recorded which). The CDR3 protein is CSVHREGDGYTF. The CDR3 DNA sequence: TGCAGCGTTCATCGAGAGGGAGACGGCTACACCTTC.